These 22 T cell receptor beta chains came from one sample sequenced in a study of long-term antiretroviral therapy in people with HIV. Samples were assayed with immunoSEQ v3.0 at survey level. Using immunoSEQ multiplex PCR, the repertoire was profiled, and TCRdb retains in-frame clones only, with some absent. The sample includes about 30,000 clones, about 93% of them seen just once. Sequenced here: unsorted PBMCs, sampled approximately 6.3 years after starting antiretroviral therapy. The source is a woman in her 40s with HIV.

The gene calls are TRBV19 and TRBJ1-2, with a weak D call TRBD1 (5 bases). V gave up 5 bases and J gave up 8 bases, with 15 bases separating them. CDR3 size: 13 residues. CDR1 and CDR2 (germline): LNHDA, SQIVND (reference sequence). The CDR3 loop reads CASSDAGPRGYTF. As DNA, the CDR3 is TGTGCCAGTAGTGACGCAGGGCCGAGGGGCTACACCTTC.

CDR3 protein: CASGWQGTSNVLTF. For the CDR3, the DNA is TGCGCCAGCGGCTGGCAGGGTACTTCCAACGTCCTGACTTTC. V is TRBV4-3 and J is TRBJ2-6, with D tentatively TRBD1 (5 bases). There are 14 residues in the CDR3. The germline V gene has CDR1 LGHNA and CDR2 YSLEER. Trimming took off 8 bases at V and 8 bases at J, with 16 bases between the two ends.

This clone was observed a single time. This chain uses TRBV25-1 with TRBJ1-2, with D unclear. V lost 2 bases and J 7 bases, leaving 17 bases between the germline ends. Germline-derived CDR1 and CDR2 are MGHDK and SYGVNS. CDR3 size: 15 residues. The CDR3 nucleotides are TGTGCCAGCAGTGAAGAGTACCTAGTCTTGGGTGGCTACACCTTC. Translating it yields CASSEEYLVLGGYTF.

The rearrangement links TRBV7-2 to TRBJ2-1; 10 bases match TRBD1. Germline-derived CDR1 and CDR2 are SGHTA and FQGNSA. The trim removed 5 bases at V and 12 bases at J, leaving 10 bases unmatched. The CDR3 contains 14 residues. CDR3 nucleotides: TGTGCCAGCAGCCCGAGGACAGGGGGAATGATGCAGTTCTTC. Translation: CASSPRTGGMMQFF.

The rearrangement links TRBV19 to TRBJ1-1; D is undetermined. V lost 5 bases to trimming and J lost 0 bases, with 22 bases between them. The CDR3 consists of 18 residues. Germline CDR1 is LNHDA and CDR2 is SQIVND (reference sequence). CDR3 loop: CASSSGGRLTIMNTEAFF. In DNA, the CDR3 is TGTGCCAGTAGTTCAGGTGGGAGATTGACGATCATGAACACTGAAGCTTTCTTT.

The rearrangement joins TRBV5-4 to TRBJ2-1; TRBD2 is a possible D gene (6 bases). Trimming removed 1 base at V and 0 bases at J, with 17 bases between. The CDR3 contains 18 residues. Per the germline V gene, CDR1 is SGHNT and CDR2 is YYREEE (reference sequence). CDR3 sequence: CASSLMGGGLSSYNEQFF. DNA for the CDR3: TGTGCCAGCAGCTTGATGGGTGGAGGGCTCAGCTCCTACAATGAGCAGTTCTTC.

This chain uses TRBV5-1 with TRBJ2-1; either TRBD1 or TRBD2 may fit D (6 bases each). Per germline, CDR1 SGHRS and CDR2 YFSETQ. The CDR3 is made up of 16 amino acids. The V and J ends lost 4 bases and 8 bases respectively, with 22 bases between them. In DNA form, the CDR3 reads TGCGCCAGCAGCGCCGTTATGAGGGGGGCAGGCGATGAGCAGTTCTTC. Its protein product is CASSAVMRGAGDEQFF.

This clone is a singleton in its sample. V is TRBV19 and J is TRBJ1-1; no clear D gene. The germline V gene encodes CDR1 LNHDA and CDR2 SQIVND (reference sequence). The CDR3 is 16 residues long. V lost 2 bases, J lost 3 bases, and 16 bases lay in between. In DNA form, the CDR3 reads TGTGCCAGTAGTATAAAAGACCCCTGGAGGGACACTGAAGCTTTCTTT. Translation gives CASSIKDPWRDTEAFF.

This chain uses TRBV10-3 with TRBJ2-1; D ambiguous. Germline V gene data show CDR1 as ENHRY and CDR2 as SYGVKD. The CDR3 has 15 amino acids. Trimming stripped 0 bases from V and 8 bases from J, with 14 bases between. The CDR3 region is CAISESPTIGDEQFF. For the CDR3, the DNA is TGTGCCATCAGTGAGTCTCCCACCATAGGAGATGAGCAGTTCTTC.

V gene TRBV10-3 combines with J gene TRBJ2-2; TRBD1 matches at 8 bases. The CDR3 length is 15 residues. Germline values: CDR1 ENHRY, CDR2 SYGVKD. The ends lost 0 bases at V and 4 bases at J; junction bases unmatched: 1. The CDR3 loop is CAISESGQGTGELFF. The CDR3 DNA reads TGTGCCATCAGTGAGTCAGGACAGGGCACCGGGGAGCTGTTTTTT.

The J gene is TRBJ2-2, the V gene TRBV5-1; D not resolved. The V gene lost 3 bases and the J gene lost 4 bases, with 10 bases spanning the gap. This CDR3 has 14 residues. The germline V gene encodes CDR1 SGHRS and CDR2 YFSETQ. Here the CDR3 reads CASSSRWATGELFF. CDR3 DNA sequence: TGCGCCAGCAGCTCAAGATGGGCCACCGGGGAGCTGTTTTTT.

The genes are TRBV29-1 and TRBJ1-1; TRBD1 matches at 12 bases. This CDR3 has 17 residues. V trimming: 5 bases; J trimming: 4 bases; junction bases outside the gene matches: 14. CDR1 SQVTM and CDR2 ANQGSEA come from the germline V gene. The CDR3 sequence: CSVFLAGTGGWVTEAFF. The CDR3 bases are TGCAGCGTTTTCCTCGCCGGGACAGGGGGCTGGGTCACTGAAGCTTTCTTT.

The chain uses TRBV6-5 and TRBJ1-2; D not resolved. V was shortened by 6 bases and J by 4 bases, with 15 bases between the two germline ends. CDR1 MNHEY and CDR2 SVGAGI come from the germline V gene. CDR3 length: 14 residues. CDR3: CASSNPTDVYGYTF. DNA for the CDR3: TGTGCCAGCAGCAACCCCACCGACGTCTATGGCTACACCTTC.

This clone has more than one count but fewer than ten. The rearrangement joins TRBV5-4 to TRBJ2-3; D unclear. Germline CDR1 and CDR2: SGHNT and YYREEE (reference sequence). V was clipped by 5 bases and J by 2 bases, with 9 bases between them. CDR3 length: 13 amino acids. CDR3 sequence: CASREQTTDTQYF. In DNA, the CDR3 is TGTGCCAGCAGAGAACAGACCACAGATACGCAGTATTTT. The full variable domain, rest sourced from reference TRBV5-4 and TRBJ2-3, is ETGVTQSPTHLIKTRGQQVTLRCSSQSGHNTVSWYQQALGQGPQFIFQYYREEENGRGNFPPRFSGLQFPNYSSELNVNALELDDSALYLCASREQTTDTQYFGPGTRLTVL.

The genes are TRBV19 and TRBJ1-4; 8 nucleotides agree with TRBD1. Germline loops: CDR1 LNHDA, CDR2 SQIVND (reference sequence). The CDR3 totals 15 residues. V dropped 10 bases and J dropped 5; count of bases not matched to a gene: 12. The CDR3 reads CATNEGTGQNEKLFF. The DNA for the CDR3 is TGTGCCACAAACGAGGGGACAGGACAAAATGAAAAACTGTTTTTT.

In regard to this clone: One end of the junction does not line up with germline, which may come from a read error. The chain uses TRBV5-1 and TRBJ2-1, with D possibly TRBD1 on 6 matching bases. This CDR3 region has 14 residues. Germline CDR1 reads SGHRS; CDR2 reads YFSETQ. This chain's CDR3 is CASSLGARINEQFF. Written as DNA, the CDR3 is TGCGCCAGCAGTTTGGGGGCTAGGATCAATGAGCAGTTCTTC.

CDR3 DNA sequence: TGTGCCAGCAGCAAACGAAGGACAGGTGGGGCTTTCTTT. Translating gives CASSKRRTGGAFF. This chain links TRBV21-1 with TRBJ1-1; the table's D gene call, TRBD1, was not cross checked with the DNA. TRBV21-1 is tagged as a pseudogene. The length of the CDR3 is 13 residues.

The chain is built from TRBV18 and TRBJ2-1; D is perhaps TRBD2 (6 bases). Germline-derived CDR1 and CDR2 are KGHSH and LQKENI. The CDR3 contains 13 residues. Trimming took 3 bases from V and 9 from J, leaving 12 bases between them. DNA for the CDR3: TGTGCCAGCTCACCTGGGGGACTTTTTGAGCAGTTCTTC. It codes for CASSPGGLFEQFF. The full variable domain, its missing parts supplied by reference TRBV18 and TRBJ2-1, is NAGVMQNPRHLVRRRGQEARLRCSPMKGHSHVYWYRQLPEEGLKFMVYLQKENIIDESGMPKERFSAEFPKEGPSILRIQQVVRGDSAAYFCASSPGGLFEQFFGPGTRLTVL.

The CDR3 bases are TGTGCCAGCAGCTCCTTTGACAGGGGGAGATACCAAGAGACCCAGTACTTC. It codes for CASSSFDRGRYQETQYF. The rearrangement links TRBV7-9 to TRBJ2-5; 9 bases match TRBD1. Germline V lookup: CDR1 SEHNR, CDR2 FQNEAQ (reference sequence). The CDR3 consists of 17 residues. Trimming removed 4 bases from V and 0 bases from J; junction bases left unmatched: 9. The full variable domain, rest sourced from reference TRBV7-9 and TRBJ2-5, is DTGVSQNPRHKITKRGQNVTFRCDPISEHNRLYWYRQTLGQGPEFLTYFQNEAQLEKSRLLSDRFSAERPKGSFSTLEIQRTEQGDSAMYLCASSSFDRGRYQETQYFGPGTRLLVL.

The V call is TRBV19, the J call TRBJ2-7; D gene uncertain. Germline V lookup: CDR1 LNHDA, CDR2 SQIVND (reference sequence). The CDR3 totals 14 residues. V lost 0 bases and J lost 1, with 7 bases in between. In DNA form, the CDR3 reads TGTGCCAGTAGTATAGAAACAACATCCTACGAGCAGTACTTC. It is translated as CASSIETTSYEQYF.

The chain employs TRBV5-1 and TRBJ2-7; TRBD2 might be the D (6 bases). CDR3 size: 15 residues. V lost 2 bases and J lost 6, with 18 bases in between. The germline CDR1 and CDR2 sequences are SGHRS and YFSETQ. CDR3 coding DNA: TGCGCCAGCAGCTTATTTCCAGGAGGGGAGACCGAGCAGTACTTC. It translates to CASSLFPGGETEQYF.

This sequence joins TRBV9 and TRBJ2-5; 7 bases are a match to TRBD2. This CDR3 region has 15 residues. Germline V lookup: CDR1 SGDLS, CDR2 YYNGEE. The J segment lost 5 bases and the V segment lost 0 bases, leaving 7 bases of the junction unmatched. The CDR3 is CASSVAQTSFETQYF. DNA for the CDR3: TGTGCCAGCAGCGTAGCCCAGACTAGCTTCGAGACCCAGTACTTC.